This T cell receptor (beta chain) stems from a study of blood T cell repertoires in COVID-19. For the study at large: Acute and convalescent COVID-19 specimens originated in the United States, Italy and Spain. T cells, B-cell-depleted T cells, or PBMCs provided the cDNA or gDNA that served as material.

The authors' processing: Estimated nucleated cell counts came from reference gene primer amplification. Some clones are missing from TCRdb's copy, which holds only in-frame ones; the method was immunoSEQ multiplex PCR. The V and J calls and clone size come from that table; D and trimming were worked out from the DNA. This sample yields roughly 150,000 clones, of which approximately 91% are seen a single time; about 2.4% belongs to the top ten. Trimming removed 4 bases at V and 1 base at J, with 10 bases between. This CDR3 is built from 13 residues. Germline CDR1 is GTSNPN and CDR2 is SVGIG (reference sequence).

Sequenced sample: peripheral blood. This TCR derives from a woman aged 65 to 85 with acute or convalescent COVID-19. The chain has TRBV30 and TRBJ1-1; no clear D gene. CDR3 sequence reads: CAWTAGQNTEAFF. The CDR3 region has the DNA TGTGCCTGGACAGCTGGGCAGAACACTGAAGCTTTCTTT.